This T cell receptor (beta chain) was observed in a study of shared clonotypes between healthy human individuals. Turning to the study itself: The study drew on two women and three men aged 18 to 49 as donors.

Donors were healthy HIV-negative adults without recent acute infections or vaccinations. A CD45RA+ naive subset and a CD45RA-negative memory subset were split from CD4+ cells. Germline assignment: CDR1 ENHRY and CDR2 SYGVKD. Trimming cost V 10 bases and J 5 bases; bases outside gene matches: 13. The length of the CDR3 is 14 residues. This clone was seen a single time. Only in-frame clones appear in the TCRdb table, and some are missing; sequencing was by immunoSEQ multiplex PCR. The sample holds about 1.5 million clones, 95% to 99% seen once. V usage is TRBV10-3 and J usage is TRBJ1-1; 7 positions agree with TRBD1. The sequence came from a man aged 25 to 40 in good health. Sequenced material: naive CD4+ T cells sorted from blood. Sample subset: CD45RA+ positively selected. The CDR3 coding sequence is TGTGCCACCGCTCGACAGGGTGGGGGAACTGAAGCTTTCTTT. Amino acid sequence: CATARQGGGTEAFF.